Listed below are T cell receptor beta chains from one sample, sequenced in a study of T cell responses to AZD1222 COVID-19 vaccine. TCRdb's copy holds only in-frame clones and misses some; the assay was immunoSEQ multiplex PCR. The sample has over 85,000 clones, around 90% seen once. Source: peripheral blood, taken on day 0 of AZD1222 vaccination. These receptors were taken from an adult in good health. Each CDR3 is given with its conserved first and last residue. Fields, in order: V gene, D gene, CDR3 protein. D genes are given only for firm matches.

TRBV19	-	CASIPSGTDSPLHF
TRBV5-8	-	CASSPWGGNSYNSPLHF
TRBV6-5	-	CASSYAQGSWDTEAFF
TRBV6-2/TRBV6-3	TRBD1	CASSYPIPGGRKETQYF
TRBV12-2	-	CASRPHQRTSGGATVMTGELFF
TRBV30	-	CASRDKLKHSGNTIYF
TRBV5-4	-	CASSLGQGANYGYTF
TRBV7-2	-	CASSLGAPRGGTEAFF
TRBV9	-	CASSPDGQFGKAFF
TRBV10-1	-	CASSASGRGYEQYF
TRBV2	-	CASSPRENQPQHF
TRBV15	-	CATSRDQRVNTEAFF
TRBV6-5	-	CASSYGTETFRYF
TRBV5-6	TRBD2	CASSPDVAGANTGELFF
TRBV4-1	TRBD2	CASSHTSGGSQETQYF
TRBV6-4	-	CASSVVSSYNEQFF
TRBV7-8	-	CASSSGQPQETQYF
TRBV28	TRBD1	CATPDRGRTGELFF
TRBV4-1	TRBD1	CASSQGPDRASSGANVLTF
TRBV28	-	CASIGLLHSTDTQYF
TRBV28	TRBD1	CASSGTGGAYGYTF
TRBV7-9	TRBD1	CASSFAGTGGVASEAFF
TRBV6-1	TRBD1	CASSETGEPHNSPLHF